This entry lists 25 T cell receptor beta chains sequenced from one sample in a study of blood T cell repertoires in COVID-19. Sequenced by immunoSEQ multiplex PCR; TCRdb stores in-frame clones only, minus some. Among 250,000 to 300,000 clones listed, under 95% were seen once. Source material: PBMCs or T cells enriched from blood (not recorded which). The receptors were sampled from a woman aged 40 to 49 with acute COVID-19.

CDR3 DNA: TGTGCCAGCAGCTCGACCCGGAGCACTGAAGCTTTCTTT. Its translation: CASSSTRSTEAFF. The chain links TRBV7-2 to TRBJ1-1; no clear D. This CDR3 spans 13 amino acids. Looked up from germline, CDR1 is SGHTA and CDR2 is FQGNSA. The germline V and J ends were trimmed by 4 bases and 4 bases, with 10 bases remaining between them.

In this sample, this clone turned up a few times. The chain employs TRBV13 and TRBJ1-1, with 8 positions matching TRBD1. V lost 5 bases and J lost 4; bases outside the gene matches: 9. CDR3 length equals 15 residues. Germline lookup yields CDR1 PRHDT and CDR2 FYEKMQ (reference sequence). The DNA for the CDR3 is TGTGCCAGCAGCACACGGACAGGGTTTGGCACTGAAGCTTTCTTT. Encoded protein: CASSTRTGFGTEAFF.

The V call is TRBV29-1, the J call TRBJ2-1; 8 bases line up with TRBD2. The ends lost 4 bases at V and 8 bases at J; junction bases unmatched: 7. Germline V lookup: CDR1 SQVTM, CDR2 ANQGSEA. The CDR3 extends over 13 amino acids. The CDR3 loop reads CSVGRLAIHEQFF. The CDR3 nucleotides read TGCAGCGTTGGAAGACTAGCGATCCATGAGCAGTTCTTC.

V is TRBV2 and J is TRBJ1-5; a weak D match, TRBD1 (5 bases). Germline CDR1 and CDR2: SNHLY and FYNNEI. The CDR3 sequence is 15 residues long. The germline V and J ends were trimmed by 3 bases and 3 bases, with 12 bases remaining between them. The DNA of the CDR3 is TGTGCCAGCAGTGAGGCGACAGTAGCCAATCAGCCCCAGCATTTT. It is translated as CASSEATVANQPQHF.

This clone was counted at least ten times. The rearrangement joins TRBV4-1 to TRBJ1-1; D possibly corresponds to TRBD1 (6 bases). Germline-derived CDR1 and CDR2 are MGHRA and YSYEKL. Trimming removed 0 bases from V and 8 bases from J, with 13 bases in between. CDR3 length equals 14 residues. The DNA of the CDR3 is TGCGCCAGCAGCCAAGATGGGGGCCGGGGAGAAGCTTTCTTT. Translating it yields CASSQDGGRGEAFF.

The chain is built from TRBV27 and TRBJ2-1; a possible D gene is TRBD1 (6 bases). Between the trimmed V and J ends, which lost 3 bases and 4 bases, there was a span of 10 bases. CDR3 size: 14 residues. Germline lookup yields CDR1 MNHEY and CDR2 SMNVEV (reference sequence). In nucleotides, the CDR3 is TGTGCCAGCAGTTTGGCAGGGGCTTACAATGAGCAGTTCTTC. It translates to CASSLAGAYNEQFF.

The chain links TRBV3-1 (or the pseudogene TRBV3-2) to TRBJ1-4; D is perhaps TRBD1 (5 bases). V was clipped by 4 bases and J by 2 bases, with 11 bases between them. Per the germline V gene, CDR1 is LGHDT and CDR2 is YNNKEL (reference sequence). The CDR3 is 15 residues long. This chain's CDR3 is CASSLRQNTNEKLFF. DNA for the CDR3: TGTGCCAGCAGCCTTCGACAGAACACTAATGAAAAACTGTTTTTT.

V is TRBV4-3 and J is TRBJ2-7, with TRBD1 as a possible D gene (5 bases). The V gene lost 0 bases and the J gene lost 0 bases, with 9 bases spanning the gap. This CDR3 has 15 residues. CDR1 is LGHNA, CDR2 YSLEER, per germline. CDR3 bases: TGCGCCAGCAGCCAAGACCAGGGTGCCTCCTACGAGCAGTACTTC. It encodes CASSQDQGASYEQYF.

V gene TRBV5-4 combines with J gene TRBJ2-1, with 11 bases that match TRBD2. CDR1 and CDR2 (germline): SGHNT, YYREEE (reference sequence). V trimming: 2 bases; J trimming: 3 bases; junction bases outside the gene matches: 4. This CDR3 region has 16 residues. CDR3 nucleotides: TGTGCCAGCAGCTTAACTACTAGCGGGGGCTACAATGAGCAGTTCTTC. Amino acids: CASSLTTSGGYNEQFF.

This rearrangement joins TRBV27 to TRBJ2-1, with D tentatively TRBD1 (6 bases). Germline V gene data show CDR1 as MNHEY and CDR2 as SMNVEV (reference sequence). Trimming shortened V by 4 bases and J by 0 bases, and 13 bases separated the two germline ends. The CDR3 is made up of 16 amino acids. DNA for the CDR3: TGTGCCAGCAGTTCCGACAGGCTTAGCTCCTACAATGAGCAGTTCTTC. It yields the protein CASSSDRLSSYNEQFF.

The chain uses TRBV6-1 and TRBJ1-5; 7 bases map to TRBD1. This CDR3 is built from 16 residues. V shed 2 bases and J 3 bases; nucleotides not matched to a gene: 7. The V gene's germline CDR1 is MNHNS and CDR2 SASEGT. For the CDR3, the DNA is TGTGCCAGCAGTGAAACGAGGGACAGCGACAATCAGCCCCAGCATTTT. It codes for CASSETRDSDNQPQHF.

The V call is TRBV30, the J call TRBJ2-1, with TRBD2 matching 10 bases. V was pared by 8 bases and J by 9 bases, with 13 bases of the junction left unmatched. From germline, CDR1 is GTSNPN and CDR2 SVGIG (reference sequence). This CDR3 comprises 14 residues. For the CDR3, the DNA is TGTGCCCGGGGCCTAGCGGGGGCCGCGGGTGAGCAGTTCTTC. This codes for CARGLAGAAGEQFF.

The rearrangement joins TRBV24-1 to TRBJ1-1; D is ambiguous. The ends were cut back, 3 bases at V and 4 bases at J, with 8 bases in the middle. In germline, CDR1 is KGHDR, CDR2 SFDVKD. The CDR3 contains 13 residues. The CDR3 loop is CATSDNRGTEAFF. CDR3 nucleotides: TGTGCCACCAGTGATAACCGGGGCACTGAAGCTTTCTTT.

The count of this clone is one. The chain uses TRBV5-4 and TRBJ1-2, with 10 bases lining up with TRBD1. This CDR3 contains 14 residues. V shed 4 bases and J 8 bases; nucleotides not matched to a gene: 8. Per the germline V gene, CDR1 is SGHNT and CDR2 is YYREEE (reference sequence). The CDR3 region is CASSPGTGEGGYTF. The CDR3 DNA reads TGTGCCAGCAGCCCCGGGACAGGGGAAGGGGGCTACACCTTC.

V and J are TRBV28 and TRBJ1-2, with D hard to call. V was shortened by 5 bases and J by 3 bases, with 13 bases between the two germline ends. The CDR3 totals 14 residues. Per the germline V gene, CDR1 is MDHEN and CDR2 is SYDVKM. CDR3 in DNA: TGTGCCAGCAGTCAAGAAGAGGGTTACTATGGCTACACCTTC. It encodes CASSQEEGYYGYTF.

The chain couples TRBV28 to TRBJ2-1; no clear D. V was shortened by 3 bases and J by 10 bases, with 10 bases between the two germline ends. The length of the CDR3 is 12 residues. CDR1 is MDHEN, CDR2 SYDVKM, per germline. CDR3 DNA sequence: TGTGCCAGCAGTTTTAGCTTACGGGAGCAGTTCTTC. Its protein is CASSFSLREQFF.

The chain's CDR3 is CASSSDRGETQYF. The CDR3 DNA follows: TGTGCCAGCAGTTCCGACAGGGGAGAGACCCAGTACTTC. The gene calls are TRBV6-5 and TRBJ2-5; 8 nucleotides align to TRBD1. The germline V gene has CDR1 MNHEY and CDR2 SVGAGI. Unmatched junction bases numbered 2, after V lost 4 bases and J lost 4 bases. The CDR3 runs to 13 residues.

The rearrangement links TRBV5-6 to TRBJ2-7; 7 nucleotides line up with TRBD1. Germline loops: CDR1 SGHDT, CDR2 YYEEEE. The V and J ends lost 4 bases and 2 bases, in that order; junction bases with no gene match: 6. The CDR3 is 14 amino acids. CDR3 loop: CASSLWTGTYEQYF. The CDR3, as DNA: TGTGCCAGCAGCCTATGGACAGGCACCTACGAGCAGTACTTC.

CDR3 nucleotides: TGTGCCAGCAGCTTGGGGGGGCGGGATGAAAAACTGTTTTTT. As protein: CASSLGGRDEKLFF. V and J are TRBV5-4 and TRBJ1-4; D perhaps matches TRBD1 (6 bases). V lost 0 bases and J 6 bases, leaving 9 bases between the germline ends. Germline V CDR1 and CDR2: SGHNT, YYREEE (reference sequence). The CDR3 runs to 14 residues.

Notes on this clone: At one end the junction does not follow the germline gene, possibly because of a read error. This chain uses TRBV12-5 with TRBJ2-1, with D possibly matching TRBD1 (6 bases). This CDR3 has 10 residues. Germline values: CDR1 LGHNT, CDR2 FRNRAP. The CDR3 DNA reads as TGTGCTAGTTCCGGGACAACAGTTCTCTTC. Protein: CASSGTTVLF. Together with reference TRBV12-5 and TRBJ2-1, the CDR3 gives the full variable domain: DARVTQTPRHKVTEMGQEVTMRCQPILGHNTVFWYRQTMMQGLELLAYFRNRAPLDDSGMPKDRFSAEMPDATLATLKIQPSEPRDSAVYFCASSGTTVLFGPGTRLTVL.

This chain joins TRBV30 and TRBJ1-3, with D perhaps TRBD1 (5 bases). From germline, CDR1 is GTSNPN and CDR2 SVGIG (reference sequence). The V gene lost 4 bases and the J gene lost 3 bases, with 7 bases spanning the gap. The CDR3 has 12 amino acids. The DNA of the CDR3 is TGTGCCTGGACAGGGAATGGAAACACCATATATTTT. Its protein product is CAWTGNGNTIYF.

V usage is TRBV3-1 (or the pseudogene TRBV3-2) and J usage is TRBJ2-5; 7 nucleotides match TRBD1. There are 14 residues in the CDR3. CDR1 and CDR2 from the germline V gene are LGHDT and YNNKEL (reference sequence). V lost 4 bases and J lost 5; bases outside the gene matches: 7. This CDR3 reads CASSRVGGRETQYF. The DNA of the CDR3 is TGTGCCAGCAGCCGAGTAGGGGGCAGGGAGACCCAGTACTTC.

This chain links TRBV7-9 with TRBJ2-2; D might be TRBD2 (6 bases). This CDR3 spans 16 amino acids. V was clipped by 5 bases and J by 0 bases, with 13 bases between them. Germline V gene data show CDR1 as SEHNR and CDR2 as FQNEAQ (reference sequence). The CDR3 sequence: CASSPAWGANTGELFF. The CDR3 coding sequence is TGTGCCAGCAGCCCCGCGTGGGGGGCGAACACCGGGGAGCTGTTTTTT.

This chain uses TRBV28 with TRBJ2-3; 8 nucleotides align to TRBD2. V shed 3 bases and J 0 bases; nucleotides not matched to a gene: 5. CDR3 length equals 16 residues. CDR1 is MDHEN, CDR2 SYDVKM, per germline. The CDR3 is CASSFLAGFSTDTQYF. The CDR3 DNA is TGTGCCAGCAGTTTCTTAGCGGGATTCAGCACAGATACGCAGTATTTT.

The chain employs TRBV19 and TRBJ2-1; D possibly corresponds to TRBD1 (5 bases). V gave up 1 base and J gave up 7 bases, with 14 bases separating them. The CDR3 runs 15 residues. Per the germline V gene, CDR1 is LNHDA and CDR2 is SQIVND (reference sequence). In DNA, the CDR3 is TGTGCCAGTAGTATAGCTGCAGGGTCCCTTAATGAGCAGTTCTTC. Translated, it gives CASSIAAGSLNEQFF.